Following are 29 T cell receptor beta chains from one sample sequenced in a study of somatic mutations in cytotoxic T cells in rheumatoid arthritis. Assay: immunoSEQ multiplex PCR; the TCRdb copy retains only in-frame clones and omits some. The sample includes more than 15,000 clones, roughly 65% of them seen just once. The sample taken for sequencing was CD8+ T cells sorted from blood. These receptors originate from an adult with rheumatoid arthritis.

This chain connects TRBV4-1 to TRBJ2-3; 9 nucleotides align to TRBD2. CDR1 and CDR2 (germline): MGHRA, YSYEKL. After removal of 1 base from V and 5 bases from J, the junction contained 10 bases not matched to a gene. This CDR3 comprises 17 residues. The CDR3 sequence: CASSQVTGGGAGDTQYF. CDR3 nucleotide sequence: TGCGCCAGCAGCCAAGTTACTGGCGGGGGGGCCGGAGATACGCAGTATTTT.

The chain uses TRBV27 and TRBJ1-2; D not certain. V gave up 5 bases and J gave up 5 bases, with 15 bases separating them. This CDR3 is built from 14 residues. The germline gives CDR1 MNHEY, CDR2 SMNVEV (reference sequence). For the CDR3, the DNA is TGTGCCAGCAGTCCGGTGGGAGGTTCGTATGGCTACACCTTC. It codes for CASSPVGGSYGYTF.

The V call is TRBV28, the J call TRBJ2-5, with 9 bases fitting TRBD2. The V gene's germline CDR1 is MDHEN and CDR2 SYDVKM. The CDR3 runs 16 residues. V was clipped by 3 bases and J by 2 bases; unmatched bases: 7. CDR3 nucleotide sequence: TGTGCCAGCAGTTTCGCGCGGGCGGGGGGGCAAGAGACCCAGTACTTC. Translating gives CASSFARAGGQETQYF.

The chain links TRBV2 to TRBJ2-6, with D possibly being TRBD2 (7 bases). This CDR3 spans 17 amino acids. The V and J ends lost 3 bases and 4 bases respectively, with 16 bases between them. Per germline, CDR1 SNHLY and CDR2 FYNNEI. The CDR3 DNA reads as TGTGCCAGCAGTGATCAAGGGGGGGCAGAGGGGGCCAACGTCCTGACTTTC. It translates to CASSDQGGAEGANVLTF.

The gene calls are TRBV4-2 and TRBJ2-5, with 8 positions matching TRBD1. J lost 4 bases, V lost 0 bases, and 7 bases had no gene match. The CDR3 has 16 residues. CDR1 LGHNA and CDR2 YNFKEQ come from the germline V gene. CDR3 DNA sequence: TGTGCCAGCAGCCAAGATGAGGACAGGGTAGGAGAGACCCAGTACTTC. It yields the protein CASSQDEDRVGETQYF.

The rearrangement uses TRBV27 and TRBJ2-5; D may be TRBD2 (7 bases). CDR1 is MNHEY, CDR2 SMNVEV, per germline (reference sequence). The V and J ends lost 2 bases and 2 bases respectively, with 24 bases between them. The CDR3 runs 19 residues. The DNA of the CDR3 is TGTGCCAGCAGTTTACCCCGGGGATTCCGTGAGGGGGGGCAAGAGACCCAGTACTTC. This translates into CASSLPRGFREGGQETQYF.

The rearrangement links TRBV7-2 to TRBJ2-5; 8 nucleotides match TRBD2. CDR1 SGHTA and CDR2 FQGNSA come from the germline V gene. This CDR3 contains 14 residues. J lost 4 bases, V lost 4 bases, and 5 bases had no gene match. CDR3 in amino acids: CASSSGLGLETQYF. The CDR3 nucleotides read TGTGCCAGCAGCTCGGGACTAGGCCTAGAGACCCAGTACTTC.

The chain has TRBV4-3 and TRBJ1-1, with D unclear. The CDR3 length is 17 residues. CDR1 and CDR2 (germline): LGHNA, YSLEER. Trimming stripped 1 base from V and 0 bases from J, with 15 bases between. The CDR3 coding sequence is TGCGCCAGCAGCCAAGCCTATATCGCCGGGTTGAACACTGAAGCTTTCTTT. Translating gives CASSQAYIAGLNTEAFF.

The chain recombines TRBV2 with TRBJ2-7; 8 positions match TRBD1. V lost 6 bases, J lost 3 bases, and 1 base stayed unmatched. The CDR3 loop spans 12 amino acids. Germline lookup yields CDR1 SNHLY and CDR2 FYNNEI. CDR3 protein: CASRDRDYEQYF. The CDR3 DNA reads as TGTGCCAGCAGGGACAGGGACTACGAGCAGTACTTC.

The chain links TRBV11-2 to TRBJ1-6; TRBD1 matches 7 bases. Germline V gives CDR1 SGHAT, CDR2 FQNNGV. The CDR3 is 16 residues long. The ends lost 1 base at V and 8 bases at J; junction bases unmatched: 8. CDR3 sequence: CASSLAYTGEYSPLHF. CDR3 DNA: TGTGCCAGCAGCTTAGCCTATACAGGGGAGTATTCACCCCTCCACTTT.

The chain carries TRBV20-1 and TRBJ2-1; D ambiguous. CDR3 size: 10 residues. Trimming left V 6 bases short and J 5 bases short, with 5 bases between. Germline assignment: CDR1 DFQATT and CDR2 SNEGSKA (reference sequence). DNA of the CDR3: TGCAGTGCCGAAGACAATGAGCAGTTCTTC. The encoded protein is CSAEDNEQFF.

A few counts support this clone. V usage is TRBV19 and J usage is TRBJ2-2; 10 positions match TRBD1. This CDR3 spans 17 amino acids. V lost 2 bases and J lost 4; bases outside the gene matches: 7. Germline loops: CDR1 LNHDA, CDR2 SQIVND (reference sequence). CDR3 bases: TGTGCCAGTAGTATACCAGGGACAGGGGCGGGCACCGGGGAGCTGTTTTTT. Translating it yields CASSIPGTGAGTGELFF.

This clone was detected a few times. The CDR3 bases are TGTGCCAGCAGTAGGGGGACAGGGGCGGTTACTACTGGGGCCAACGTCCTGACTTTC. This codes for CASSRGTGAVTTGANVLTF. V usage is TRBV28 and J usage is TRBJ2-6; 10 bases fit TRBD1. V trimming: 5 bases; J trimming: 2 bases; junction bases outside the gene matches: 12. Germline lookup yields CDR1 MDHEN and CDR2 SYDVKM. CDR3 length: 19 residues.

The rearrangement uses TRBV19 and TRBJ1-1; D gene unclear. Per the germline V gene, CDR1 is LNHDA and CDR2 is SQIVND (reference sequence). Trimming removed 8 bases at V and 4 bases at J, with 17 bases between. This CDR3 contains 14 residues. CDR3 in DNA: TGTGCCAGTGGGCCCCAGGCACGGGGCACTGAAGCTTTCTTT. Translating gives CASGPQARGTEAFF.

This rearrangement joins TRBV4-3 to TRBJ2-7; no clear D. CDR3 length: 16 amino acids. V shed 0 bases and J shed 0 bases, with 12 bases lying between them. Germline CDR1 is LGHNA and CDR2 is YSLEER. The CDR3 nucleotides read TGCGCCAGCAGCCAAGAAGCAGGCTTAAGCTCCTACGAGCAGTACTTC. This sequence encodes CASSQEAGLSSYEQYF.

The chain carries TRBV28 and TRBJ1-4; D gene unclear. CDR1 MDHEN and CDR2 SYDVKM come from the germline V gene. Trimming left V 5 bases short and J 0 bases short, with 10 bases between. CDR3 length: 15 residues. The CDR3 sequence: CASSPVGTTNEKLFF. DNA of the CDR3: TGTGCCAGCAGTCCCGTGGGGACAACTAATGAAAAACTGTTTTTT.

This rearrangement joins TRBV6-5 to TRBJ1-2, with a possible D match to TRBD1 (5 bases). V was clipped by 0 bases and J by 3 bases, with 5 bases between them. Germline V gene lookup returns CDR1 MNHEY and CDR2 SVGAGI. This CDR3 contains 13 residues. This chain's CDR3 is CASSYSTDYGYTF. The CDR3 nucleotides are TGTGCCAGCAGTTACTCGACAGACTATGGCTACACCTTC.

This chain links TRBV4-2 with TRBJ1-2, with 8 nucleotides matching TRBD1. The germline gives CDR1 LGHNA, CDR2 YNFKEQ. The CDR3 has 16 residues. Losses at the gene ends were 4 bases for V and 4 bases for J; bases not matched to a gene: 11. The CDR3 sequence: CASSPQMTGDSYGYTF. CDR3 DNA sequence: TGTGCCAGCAGCCCTCAGATGACAGGGGATAGCTATGGCTACACCTTC.

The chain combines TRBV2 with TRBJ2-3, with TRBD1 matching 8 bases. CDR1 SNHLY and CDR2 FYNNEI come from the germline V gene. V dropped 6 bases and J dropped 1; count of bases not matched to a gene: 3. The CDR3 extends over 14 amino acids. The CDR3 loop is CASRRQGRTDTQYF. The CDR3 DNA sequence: TGTGCCAGCAGGCGACAGGGGCGCACAGATACGCAGTATTTT.

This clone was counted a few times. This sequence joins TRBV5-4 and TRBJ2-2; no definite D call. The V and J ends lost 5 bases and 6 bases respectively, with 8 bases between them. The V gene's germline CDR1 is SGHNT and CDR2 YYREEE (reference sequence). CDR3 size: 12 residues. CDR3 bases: TGTGCCAGCAGGGAGTCGGCCGGGGAGCTGTTTTTT. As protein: CASRESAGELFF. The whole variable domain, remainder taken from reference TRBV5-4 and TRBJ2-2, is ETGVTQSPTHLIKTRGQQVTLRCSSQSGHNTVSWYQQALGQGPQFIFQYYREEENGRGNFPPRFSGLQFPNYSSELNVNALELDDSALYLCASRESAGELFFGEGSRLTVL.

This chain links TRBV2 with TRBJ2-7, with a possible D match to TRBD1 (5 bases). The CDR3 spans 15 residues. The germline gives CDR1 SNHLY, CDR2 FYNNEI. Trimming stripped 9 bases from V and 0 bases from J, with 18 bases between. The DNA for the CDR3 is TGTGCCAGACAGGTTCCTACGGGTCCCTCCTACGAGCAGTACTTC. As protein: CARQVPTGPSYEQYF.

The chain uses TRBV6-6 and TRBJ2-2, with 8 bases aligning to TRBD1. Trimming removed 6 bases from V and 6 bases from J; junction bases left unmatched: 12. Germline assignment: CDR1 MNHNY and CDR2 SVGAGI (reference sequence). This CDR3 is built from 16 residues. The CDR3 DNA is TGTGCCAGCAGCGCACTGTGGACAGGGTTCGCCGGGGAGCTGTTTTTT. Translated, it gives CASSALWTGFAGELFF.

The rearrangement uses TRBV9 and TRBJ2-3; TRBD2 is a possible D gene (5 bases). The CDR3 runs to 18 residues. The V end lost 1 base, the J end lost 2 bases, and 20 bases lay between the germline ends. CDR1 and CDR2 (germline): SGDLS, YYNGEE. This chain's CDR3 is CASSVSEGSRGYTDTQYF. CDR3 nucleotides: TGTGCCAGCAGCGTAAGCGAAGGGTCCCGGGGTTACACAGATACGCAGTATTTT.

CDR3 bases: TGCGCCAGCAGCCTTCGGAGCTCCTACAATGAGCAGTTCTTC. Translation gives CASSLRSSYNEQFF. The chain carries TRBV4-1 and TRBJ2-1; no clear D gene. The germline V and J ends were trimmed by 4 bases and 0 bases, with 7 bases remaining between them. The CDR3 is 14 residues long. CDR1 and CDR2 (germline): MGHRA, YSYEKL.

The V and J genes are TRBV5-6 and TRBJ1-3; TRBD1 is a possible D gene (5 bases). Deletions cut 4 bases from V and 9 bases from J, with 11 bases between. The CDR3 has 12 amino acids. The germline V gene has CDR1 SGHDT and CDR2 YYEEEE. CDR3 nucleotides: TGTGCCAGCAGCCGAGCGAGGGGCACCATATATTTT. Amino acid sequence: CASSRARGTIYF.

CDR3 bases: TGTGCCAGCAGCCCTCGCGGGGGCGACACGCAGTATTTT. Translation: CASSPRGGDTQYF. The chain carries TRBV28 and TRBJ2-3; a possible D gene is TRBD2 (7 bases). Trimming left V 6 bases short and J 9 bases short, with 16 bases between. The germline V gene encodes CDR1 MDHEN and CDR2 SYDVKM. The CDR3 has 13 residues.

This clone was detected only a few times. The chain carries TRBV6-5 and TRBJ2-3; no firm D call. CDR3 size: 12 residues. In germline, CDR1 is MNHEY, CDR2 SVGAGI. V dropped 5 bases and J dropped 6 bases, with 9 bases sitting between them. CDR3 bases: TGTGCCAGCAGTCCAACCGCGGATACGCAGTATTTT. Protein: CASSPTADTQYF.

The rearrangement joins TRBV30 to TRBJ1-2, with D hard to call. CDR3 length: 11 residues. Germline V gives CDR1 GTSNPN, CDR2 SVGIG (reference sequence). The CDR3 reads CAGRDFYGYTF. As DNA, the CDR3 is TGTGCTGGAAGGGATTTCTATGGCTACACCTTC.

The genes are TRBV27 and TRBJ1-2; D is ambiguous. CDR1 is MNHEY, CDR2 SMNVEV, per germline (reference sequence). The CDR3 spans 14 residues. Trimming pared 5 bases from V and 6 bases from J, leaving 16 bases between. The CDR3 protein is CASSAILGFNGYTF. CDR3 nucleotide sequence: TGTGCCAGCAGTGCTATCCTAGGGTTCAATGGCTACACCTTC.